Below, 2 T cell receptor beta chains from the same sample are listed, as sequenced in a study of control samples from healthy donors and cancer patients. Method: immunoSEQ multiplex PCR; TCRdb's copy keeps in-frame clones and lacks some. The sample carries about 48,000 clones, nearly 95% recorded once. Sequenced material: PBMCs. The source of these receptors is a woman aged 45 to 65 with head and neck cancer.

The rearrangement links TRBV5-6 to TRBJ2-7, with D unclear. V lost 0 bases to trimming and J lost 6 bases, with 4 bases between them. Germline CDR1 is SGHDT and CDR2 is YYEEEE. The CDR3 totals 11 residues. The CDR3 here is CASSLGAEQYF. The DNA of the CDR3 is TGTGCCAGCAGCTTGGGGGCCGAGCAGTACTTC.

The V and J genes are TRBV7-9 and TRBJ1-5; maybe TRBD1 (6 bases). With 2 bases removed from V and 6 bases from J, the gap between germline ends came to 11 bases. From germline, CDR1 is SEHNR and CDR2 FQNEAQ (reference sequence). The CDR3 is 14 amino acids. The CDR3 region has the DNA TGTGCCAGCAGCTTATTGGGGGCAGGTCAGCCCCAGCATTTT. Translated: CASSLLGAGQPQHF.